This entry describes one T cell receptor (beta chain). Its antigen remains unidentified. Nothing much larger sits one base from this clone, and base qualities are not available. The sample is drawn from a study of T cells in localized non-small cell lung cancer (dated by TCRdb to 2019 to 2021). Regarding the complete study: The study examined T cell repertoires in 236 patients with early-stage NSCLC and compared tumors with uninvolved tumor-adjacent lungs. The cohort consisted of 200 to 250 treatment-naive NSCLC patients whose localized lung tumors had been resected. NSCLC patients had a mean age of approximately 66 years, and 120 to 150 were male and about 110 female.

Results and caveats for the whole study, not just this receptor: Multi-region tumor sequencing was not performed, so intratumor heterogeneity could not be excluded. The highest T cell clonality was observed in uninvolved tumor-adjacent lung, where clonality exceeded that of tumor, suggesting that antigenic responses were more focused in uninvolved tumor-adjacent lung. Higher blood T cell density associated with longer overall survival, while higher adjacent-lung clonality associated with shorter survival. Because of the exploratory design, TCR variables were selected using unadjusted p-values without false-discovery rate correction. Of the top 100 tumor clones, a median of roughly 56 were detected in paired uninvolved adjacent lung; about 26 were also among that lung's top 100.

At diagnosis, tumor, uninvolved tumor-adjacent lung and peripheral blood were collected and then preserved as a mix of FFPE and fresh-frozen material. Blood samples were analyzed as peripheral blood mononuclear cells for TCR repertoire profiling. In the germline V gene, CDR1 corresponds to SGHNT and CDR2 to YENEEA. Reading from cysteine to phenylalanine, the CDR3 counts 14 amino acids. The DNA shown is the 42-base CDR3, in frame from base 1. The germline ends are 13 bases apart after V is trimmed by 5 bases and J by 4 bases. The immunoSEQ Assay was used to sequence TCR beta CDR3 regions from DNA. Turning to the authors' computational methods: To compute T cell density, TCR beta template counts were normalized to usable DNA, which was estimated by amplifying housekeeping genes. The preseqR package was used to estimate richness by extrapolating to 400,000 templates for PBMC samples and to 120,000 templates for tissue samples. Clonality was defined by subtracting Pielou's evenness from one. Tissue-enriched TCRs were identified by differential abundance testing using productive amino-acid clonotypes, minimum total count 5 and alpha 0.1. The Jaccard Index and the Morisita Overlap Index were used to measure repertoire overlap between compartments. GLIPH grouped TCR beta CDR3s together with public tetramer-defined viral CDR3s, and a viral motif had to include at least three viral sequences and show V-gene enrichment. TCRdb obtained this table from immuneACCESS and retained in-frame rearrangements with V and J assigned. These tables miss some clones; where compared with another copy, unresolved V genes account for less than half of the shortfall, and the remainder is unexplained. V, J and clone size are taken as reported in that table, and D and trimming were inferred from the DNA itself. This sample is represented by some 27,000 clones; roughly 90% of them were singletons. The leading ten clones occupy about 3% of the sample.

The sequence was obtained from a woman aged 18-49 years with stage I lung adenocarcinoma. The material sequenced was peripheral blood, taken before any cancer treatment. The sequence is built from TRBV11-3 and TRBJ2-3; the D segment cannot be called with confidence. The CDR3 region: CASSPRHGADTQYF. The sequence in DNA is TGTGCCAGCAGCCCGCGACACGGCGCAGATACGCAGTATTTT.